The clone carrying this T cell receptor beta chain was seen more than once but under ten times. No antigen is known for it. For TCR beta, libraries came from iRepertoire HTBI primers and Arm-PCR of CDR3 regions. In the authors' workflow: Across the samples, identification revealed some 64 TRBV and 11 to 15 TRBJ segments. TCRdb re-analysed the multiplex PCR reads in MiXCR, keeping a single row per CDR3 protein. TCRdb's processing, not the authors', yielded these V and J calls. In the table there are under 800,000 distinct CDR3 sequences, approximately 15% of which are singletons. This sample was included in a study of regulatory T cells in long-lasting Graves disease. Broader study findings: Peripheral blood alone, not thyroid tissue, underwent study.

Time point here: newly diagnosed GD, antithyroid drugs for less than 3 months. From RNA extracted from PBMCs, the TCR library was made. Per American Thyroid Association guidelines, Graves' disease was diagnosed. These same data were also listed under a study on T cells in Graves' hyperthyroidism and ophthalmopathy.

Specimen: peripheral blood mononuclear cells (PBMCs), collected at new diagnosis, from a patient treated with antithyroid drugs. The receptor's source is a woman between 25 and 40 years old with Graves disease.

CDR3 DNA sequence: TGTGCCACCAGCAGATTGGGGCGACAGTACGAGCAGTACTTC. Protein product: CATSRLGRQYEQYF. J is TRBJ2-7 and V is TRBV15; a possible D gene is TRBD1 (5 bases). CDR1 and CDR2 (germline): LNHNV, YYDKDF (reference sequence). The CDR3 contains 14 residues. The V gene lost 2 bases and the J gene lost 4 bases, with 12 bases spanning the gap.